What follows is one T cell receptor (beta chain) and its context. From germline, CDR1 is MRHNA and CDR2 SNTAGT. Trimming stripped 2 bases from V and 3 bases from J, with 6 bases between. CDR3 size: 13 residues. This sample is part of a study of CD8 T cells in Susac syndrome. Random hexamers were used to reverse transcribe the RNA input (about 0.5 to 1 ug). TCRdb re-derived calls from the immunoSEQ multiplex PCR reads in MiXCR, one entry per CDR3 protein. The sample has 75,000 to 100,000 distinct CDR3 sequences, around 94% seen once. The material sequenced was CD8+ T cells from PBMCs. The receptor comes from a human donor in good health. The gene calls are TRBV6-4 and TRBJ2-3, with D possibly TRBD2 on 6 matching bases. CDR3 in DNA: TGTGCCAGCAGTGACGGGACTACAGATACGCAGTATTTT. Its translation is CASSDGTTDTQYF.